These T cell receptor beta chains were read from a single sample in a study of blood T cell repertoires in COVID-19. The repertoire was sequenced with immunoSEQ multiplex PCR; TCRdb's copy has only in-frame clones and lacks some. The sample yields over 200,000 clones, approximately 81% seen once. Sequencing was performed on PBMCs or T cells enriched from blood (not recorded which). Receptors were obtained from a woman between 50 and 59 years old with acute COVID-19. Both conserved end residues are part of each CDR3. Each record gives: CDR3 DNA, CDR3 protein, D gene, V gene, J gene, clone size. The D gene is left open where the match is weak. Not every row has a clone size; where given, it reads once, few, many or a size class.

CDR3 DNA: TGTGCCACCAGCGGCAGGGGGACGATAGCCAAAAACATTCAGTACTTC; CDR3 protein: CATSGRGTIAKNIQYF; D gene: TRBD1; V gene: TRBV15; J gene: TRBJ2-4; clone size: once
CDR3 DNA: TGTGCCAGCACCCAACGAGAGGGAGGAAACATTCAGTACTTC; CDR3 protein: CASTQREGGNIQYF; D gene: .; V gene: TRBV11-1; J gene: TRBJ2-4; clone size: .
CDR3 DNA: TGCGCCAGCAGCGTAGGCCTAGCGGGAGGCACCGGGGAGCTGTTTTTT; CDR3 protein: CASSVGLAGGTGELFF; D gene: TRBD2; V gene: TRBV5-1; J gene: TRBJ2-2; clone size: .
CDR3 DNA: TGCGCCAGCAGCTTGGCGCAGGTAGAATACAATGAGCAGTTCTTC; CDR3 protein: CASSLAQVEYNEQFF; D gene: .; V gene: TRBV5-1; J gene: TRBJ2-1; clone size: .
CDR3 DNA: TGTGCCAGCAGCCAAAAGGGGTATAGCAATCAGCCCCAGCATTTT; CDR3 protein: CASSQKGYSNQPQHF; D gene: .; V gene: TRBV4-2; J gene: TRBJ1-5; clone size: .
CDR3 DNA: TGTGCCAGCAGCCCGGGACAGAGTAACTATGGCTACACCTTC; CDR3 protein: CASSPGQSNYGYTF; D gene: TRBD1; V gene: TRBV3-1/TRBV3-2; J gene: TRBJ1-2; clone size: .
CDR3 DNA: TGTGCCAGCAGACTCGGGGGGACTAGCGGGAGAAATGAGCAGTTCTTC; CDR3 protein: CASRLGGTSGRNEQFF; D gene: TRBD2; V gene: TRBV7-2; J gene: TRBJ2-1; clone size: .
CDR3 DNA: TGTGCCAGCAGCTTCCGACGAGGTCAGCCCCAGCATTTT; CDR3 protein: CASSFRRGQPQHF; D gene: .; V gene: TRBV7-2; J gene: TRBJ1-5; clone size: once
CDR3 DNA: TGTGCCAGCAGTTACTCGCGGACAGGGAATTGGGGCTACACCTTC; CDR3 protein: CASSYSRTGNWGYTF; D gene: TRBD1; V gene: TRBV6-5; J gene: TRBJ1-2; clone size: once
CDR3 DNA: TGCGCCAGCAGCACAGGACTAGCGGGGCTCGACGAGCAGTACTTC; CDR3 protein: CASSTGLAGLDEQYF; D gene: TRBD2; V gene: TRBV5-1; J gene: TRBJ2-7; clone size: .
CDR3 DNA: TGTGCCAGCAGTTCCCCGAACAGGGGAAATTATGGCTACACCTTC; CDR3 protein: CASSSPNRGNYGYTF; D gene: TRBD1; V gene: TRBV28; J gene: TRBJ1-2; clone size: .
CDR3 DNA: TGTGCCAGCTCATCTGGACAGGGAGGGAACTATGGCTACACCTTC; CDR3 protein: CASSSGQGGNYGYTF; D gene: TRBD1; V gene: TRBV18; J gene: TRBJ1-2; clone size: .
CDR3 DNA: TGTGCCATCAGCGGGAGCCATAATGAAAAACTGTTTTTT; CDR3 protein: CAISGSHNEKLFF; D gene: .; V gene: TRBV10-3; J gene: TRBJ1-4; clone size: .
CDR3 DNA: TGTGCCAGCAGTGAACGGGGGGGTTCGTCTGGAAACACCATATATTTT; CDR3 protein: CASSERGGSSGNTIYF; D gene: .; V gene: TRBV2; J gene: TRBJ1-3; clone size: once
CDR3 DNA: TGTGCCACCAGTGATTTGATTCAGGGACAGTACGAGCAGTACTTC; CDR3 protein: CATSDLIQGQYEQYF; D gene: TRBD1; V gene: TRBV24-1; J gene: TRBJ2-7; clone size: .
CDR3 DNA: TGTGCCAGCAGTTCACGACAGGGGAAGAATGGCTACACCTTC; CDR3 protein: CASSSRQGKNGYTF; D gene: TRBD1; V gene: TRBV27; J gene: TRBJ1-2; clone size: once
CDR3 DNA: TGTGCCAGCAGCTCCGGGACAGGAGGACCACAGTACTTC; CDR3 protein: CASSSGTGGPQYF; D gene: TRBD1; V gene: TRBV7-2; J gene: TRBJ2-7; clone size: .
CDR3 DNA: TGTGCCACGACTTCTAGCGGAAGCTCCTACGAGCAGTACTTC; CDR3 protein: CATTSSGSSYEQYF; D gene: TRBD2; V gene: TRBV6-5; J gene: TRBJ2-7; clone size: .
CDR3 DNA: TGTGCCAGCAGCTTCCTGACGGGGAGCGAGCAGTACTTC; CDR3 protein: CASSFLTGSEQYF; D gene: .; V gene: TRBV5-5; J gene: TRBJ2-7; clone size: .
CDR3 DNA: TGTGCCAGCAGTGCTCATGGTTCGGGGACAGAGCAGTACTTC; CDR3 protein: CASSAHGSGTEQYF; D gene: .; V gene: TRBV28; J gene: TRBJ2-7; clone size: .
CDR3 DNA: TGTGCCACACTTCCGGGACTAGCGAGGAAGCAGTACTTC; CDR3 protein: CATLPGLARKQYF; D gene: TRBD2; V gene: TRBV28; J gene: TRBJ2-7; clone size: .
CDR3 DNA: TGTGCCAGCAGTTTTTTATGGGCAGGGCCAGCAACTAATGAAAAACTGTTTTTT; CDR3 protein: CASSFLWAGPATNEKLFF; D gene: .; V gene: TRBV28; J gene: TRBJ1-4; clone size: few
CDR3 DNA: TGTGCCAGTAGTATGAGAGCGGGGGGGCCGGTCGCAGATACGCAGTATTTT; CDR3 protein: CASSMRAGGPVADTQYF; D gene: TRBD2; V gene: TRBV19; J gene: TRBJ2-3; clone size: .
CDR3 DNA: TGCAGCGTTGAGGGGGGACAAGAGACCCAGTACTTC; CDR3 protein: CSVEGGQETQYF; D gene: .; V gene: TRBV29-1; J gene: TRBJ2-5; clone size: few
CDR3 DNA: TGTGCCAGCAGCCCGGAGAGCTTAGGCTATGGCTACACCTTC; CDR3 protein: CASSPESLGYGYTF; D gene: .; V gene: TRBV7-9; J gene: TRBJ1-2; clone size: few
CDR3 DNA: TGTGCCAGCACCCTTGGGAGGGTCACTCGAAGACCCCTCCACTTT; CDR3 protein: CASTLGRVTRRPLHF; D gene: .; V gene: TRBV6-6; J gene: TRBJ1-6; clone size: .
CDR3 DNA: TGTGCCAGCAGCTTGTGGACAGGGGGTCCTGGCTACACCTTC; CDR3 protein: CASSLWTGGPGYTF; D gene: TRBD1; V gene: TRBV5-4; J gene: TRBJ1-2; clone size: .
CDR3 DNA: TGCGCCAGCAGCCCAGATGCGAACACTGAAGCTTTCTTT; CDR3 protein: CASSPDANTEAFF; D gene: .; V gene: TRBV5-1; J gene: TRBJ1-1; clone size: few
CDR3 DNA: TGTGCCAGCAGCTTAAGAAGCGCGAGCTCCTACAATGAGCAGTTCTTC; CDR3 protein: CASSLRSASSYNEQFF; D gene: .; V gene: TRBV7-3; J gene: TRBJ2-1; clone size: .
CDR3 DNA: TGTGCCAGCAAACAGGCTGCAGCTACCTACGAGCAGTACTTC; CDR3 protein: CASKQAAATYEQYF; D gene: .; V gene: TRBV28; J gene: TRBJ2-7; clone size: few
CDR3 DNA: TGCGCCAGCAGCCAAGCGGGACTAGCGGGAGACAATGAGCAGTTCTTC; CDR3 protein: CASSQAGLAGDNEQFF; D gene: TRBD2; V gene: TRBV4-1; J gene: TRBJ2-1; clone size: .
CDR3 DNA: TGCGCCAGCAGCGCCCGTGGGGCTGGTGTTACAGATACGCAGTATTTT; CDR3 protein: CASSARGAGVTDTQYF; D gene: .; V gene: TRBV5-1; J gene: TRBJ2-3; clone size: .
CDR3 DNA: TGTGCCAGCAGCCTACTGAATAACAGGGACGTGAATGAAAAACTGTTTTTT; CDR3 protein: CASSLLNNRDVNEKLFF; D gene: .; V gene: TRBV21-1; J gene: TRBJ1-4; clone size: .
CDR3 DNA: TGTGCCAGCAGTGCTTTAGGCGGGGGTAGCAGCGACGAATACGAGCAGTACTTC; CDR3 protein: CASSALGGGSSDEYEQYF; D gene: TRBD2; V gene: TRBV28; J gene: TRBJ2-7; clone size: once
CDR3 DNA: TGTGCCAGCTCACGGCCGACAGGGGCTGGGGCCAACGTCCTGACTTTC; CDR3 protein: CASSRPTGAGANVLTF; D gene: TRBD1; V gene: TRBV18; J gene: TRBJ2-6; clone size: .
CDR3 DNA: TGTGCCTGGAGTGTTTACAGGCCGAACGATCTGGGGTTCTTC; CDR3 protein: CAWSVYRPNDLGFF; D gene: .; V gene: TRBV30; J gene: TRBJ2-1; clone size: .
CDR3 DNA: TGTGCCAGCAGCTTTTATCGCGGGGGGGCAGGGTACGAGCAGTACTTC; CDR3 protein: CASSFYRGGAGYEQYF; D gene: TRBD2; V gene: TRBV7-2; J gene: TRBJ2-7; clone size: .
CDR3 DNA: TGTGCCAGCAACCTAATACAGGGGGCTGAGGGTGGCTACACCTTC; CDR3 protein: CASNLIQGAEGGYTF; D gene: TRBD1; V gene: TRBV7-9; J gene: TRBJ1-2; clone size: .
CDR3 DNA: TGTGCCAGCATCGATATCGACAGGGGGCGAGATCAGCCCCAGCATTTT; CDR3 protein: CASIDIDRGRDQPQHF; D gene: TRBD1; V gene: TRBV28; J gene: TRBJ1-5; clone size: .
CDR3 DNA: TGTGCCAGTACCCCAGCCGCGGGACAGTCGGGCTACACCTTC; CDR3 protein: CASTPAAGQSGYTF; D gene: TRBD1; V gene: TRBV19; J gene: TRBJ1-2; clone size: .
CDR3 DNA: TGTGCCAGCCGCGAGTCCCCGGCGAGCGGGAGGGAGGAGCAGTACTTC; CDR3 protein: CASRESPASGREEQYF; D gene: TRBD2; V gene: TRBV28; J gene: TRBJ2-7; clone size: .
CDR3 DNA: TGCAGCGTTGAACGAGGGGGCCTCGGGACCCGCTATGGCTACACCTTC; CDR3 protein: CSVERGGLGTRYGYTF; D gene: TRBD1; V gene: TRBV29-1; J gene: TRBJ1-2; clone size: few
CDR3 DNA: TGTGCCAGCAGCTTAGCACTCGCGGGGCCGCCGTTCTTC; CDR3 protein: CASSLALAGPPFF; D gene: .; V gene: TRBV7-2; J gene: TRBJ2-1; clone size: .
CDR3 DNA: TGCAGTGCAGACAGGGCTGGCACCTTC; CDR3 protein: CSADRAGTF; D gene: TRBD1; V gene: TRBV20-1; J gene: TRBJ1-2; clone size: .
CDR3 DNA: TGCAGCACAAAGAACATGGATGAGCAGTTCTTC; CDR3 protein: CSTKNMDEQFF; D gene: .; V gene: TRBV29-1; J gene: TRBJ2-1; clone size: .
CDR3 DNA: TGCGCCAGCAGCCAAGGGACAGGGTTATCCCTCCACTTT; CDR3 protein: CASSQGTGLSLHF; D gene: TRBD1; V gene: TRBV4-3; J gene: TRBJ1-6; clone size: .